The 32 T cell receptor beta chains below come from one sample, sequenced in a study of blood T cell repertoires in COVID-19. Assay used: immunoSEQ multiplex PCR; TCRdb lists only in-frame clones, some missing. This sample has 150,000 to 200,000 clones; roughly 90% occur once, and the top ten carry 25% to 30%. What was sequenced was peripheral blood. The receptors were gathered from a man aged 60 to 69 with acute or convalescent COVID-19.

The chain links TRBV5-1 to TRBJ2-7, with a possible D match to TRBD1 (6 bases). Looked up from germline, CDR1 is SGHRS and CDR2 is YFSETQ. The CDR3 sequence is 15 residues long. V shed 0 bases and J shed 2 bases, with 12 bases lying between them. In DNA, the CDR3 is TGCGCCAGCAGCTTGGGACAGGAATTCCCCTACGAGCAGTACGTC. Translation: CASSLGQEFPYEQYV.

This chain links TRBV5-1 with TRBJ1-1; D is unclear. Trimming left V 4 bases short and J 4 bases short, with 20 bases between. CDR3 size: 16 residues. Looked up from germline, CDR1 is SGHRS and CDR2 is YFSETQ. CDR3 sequence: CASSAGAGREGTEAFF. As DNA, the CDR3 is TGCGCCAGCAGCGCCGGAGCGGGAAGGGAAGGCACTGAAGCTTTCTTT.

The genes are TRBV6-6 and TRBJ1-2, with a tentative D call TRBD1 (5 bases). V lost 6 bases to trimming and J lost 4 bases, with 12 bases between them. The germline V gene encodes CDR1 MNHNY and CDR2 SVGAGI (reference sequence). CDR3 size: 13 residues. This chain's CDR3 is CASRSAGSYGYTF. Here the CDR3 DNA reads TGTGCCAGCAGATCGGCAGGGTCCTATGGCTACACCTTC.

This clone was observed a single time. The chain links TRBV5-1 to TRBJ2-1, with 7 bases lining up with TRBD1. This CDR3 is built from 14 residues. Germline trimming cut 2 bases from V and 6 bases from J; bases unmatched to any gene: 5. Germline CDR1 is SGHRS and CDR2 is YFSETQ. CDR3 sequence: CASSLRTGINEQFF. The CDR3 DNA follows: TGCGCCAGCAGCTTAAGGACAGGAATCAATGAGCAGTTCTTC.

V is TRBV5-1 and J is TRBJ2-7; TRBD1 aligns across 10 bases. The CDR3 has 14 amino acids. With 7 bases clipped from V and 2 bases from J, the junction kept 6 bases outside the gene matches. CDR1 is SGHRS, CDR2 YFSETQ, per germline. The CDR3 loop is CASALGTGAYEQYV. DNA for the CDR3: TGCGCCAGCGCCTTAGGGACAGGGGCCTACGAGCAGTACGTC.

The gene calls are TRBV3-1 (or the pseudogene TRBV3-2) and TRBJ1-4; TRBD1 might be the D (5 bases). Trimming took off 2 bases at V and 8 bases at J, with 12 bases between the two ends. The CDR3 extends over 14 amino acids. CDR1 LGHDT and CDR2 YNNKEL come from the germline V gene (reference sequence). This chain's CDR3 is CASSQSASGEKLFF. CDR3 nucleotides: TGTGCCAGCAGCCAATCGGCTTCAGGGGAAAAACTGTTTTTT.

The chain is built from TRBV3-1 (or the pseudogene TRBV3-2) and TRBJ1-6, with 8 bases fitting TRBD1. The germline V gene has CDR1 LGHDT and CDR2 YNNKEL (reference sequence). The CDR3 totals 14 residues. The J segment lost 4 bases and the V segment lost 5 bases, leaving 1 base of the junction unmatched. The CDR3 nucleotides are TGTGCCAGCAGCGGACAGGGATATAATTCACCCCTCCACTTT. It translates to CASSGQGYNSPLHF.

The rearrangement links TRBV15 to TRBJ2-7; perhaps TRBD1 as D (5 bases). Trimming removed 1 base from V and 3 bases from J, with 10 bases in between. This CDR3 region has 14 residues. CDR1 LNHNV and CDR2 YYDKDF come from the germline V gene (reference sequence). CDR3 residues: CATSRGTIDYEQYV. The CDR3 bases are TGTGCCACCAGCAGAGGGACAATCGACTACGAGCAGTACGTC.

The chain joins TRBV19 to TRBJ2-7; a possible D gene is TRBD1 (5 bases). The CDR3 consists of 13 residues. Germline CDR1 and CDR2: LNHDA and SQIVND (reference sequence). The ends were cut back, 6 bases at V and 0 bases at J, with 9 bases in the middle. This chain's CDR3 is CASRRTSSYEQYF. The CDR3 nucleotides are TGTGCCAGTAGGCGGACAAGCTCCTACGAGCAGTACTTC.

The chain uses TRBV18 and TRBJ1-2, with a weak D call TRBD1 (5 bases). CDR3 length: 15 residues. Germline assignment: CDR1 KGHSH and CDR2 LQKENI. V was clipped by 3 bases and J by 13 bases, with 24 bases between them. In DNA form, the CDR3 reads TGTGCCAGCTCACCCCCTTCTATGACGACTATGGGGGGCACCTTC. This codes for CASSPPSMTTMGGTF.

The chain combines TRBV29-1 with TRBJ2-3; unclear D gene. Trimming cost V 4 bases and J 3 bases, with 11 bases left between them. Germline lookup yields CDR1 SQVTM and CDR2 ANQGSEA. The length of the CDR3 is 13 residues. CDR3 in DNA: TGCAGCGTTGCAGTTGCGAGGACAGATACGCAGTATTTT. It encodes CSVAVARTDTQYF.

Concerning this clone: Germline is not matched at one junction end, which may reflect a read error. The chain links TRBV6-1 to TRBJ2-5, with 8 bases lining up with TRBD1. Germline values: CDR1 MNHNS, CDR2 SASEGT. CDR3 length: 13 amino acids. The CDR3 region is CASSETSVGQADF. The CDR3 bases are TGTGCCAGCAGTGAAACATCCGTGGGACAGGCGGACTTC.

A remark on this clone: This sample includes further DNA sequences coding for the same CDR3. V usage is TRBV5-1 and J usage is TRBJ1-1, with 7 bases that match TRBD1. Germline-derived CDR1 and CDR2 are SGHRS and YFSETQ. This CDR3 is 14 amino acids long. The V gene end was trimmed by 2 bases and the J gene end by 1 base; junction bases not matched to a gene: 2. CDR3 nucleotide sequence: TGCGCCAGCAGCTTAGGGACAGCGAACACTGAAGCTTTCTTT. Its protein is CASSLGTANTEAFF. Combining the CDR3 with reference TRBV5-1 and TRBJ1-1 gives the whole variable domain KAGVTQTPRYLIKTRGQQVTLSCSPISGHRSVSWYQQTPGQGLQFLFEYFSETQRNKGNFPGRFSGRQFSNSRSEMNVSTLELGDSALYLCASSLGTANTEAFFGQGTRLTVV.

The V and J genes are TRBV6-2 or TRBV6-3 and TRBJ1-2; D may be TRBD1 (6 bases). This CDR3 contains 14 residues. In germline, CDR1 is MNHEY, CDR2 SVGEGT. V lost 5 bases and J lost 5, with 15 bases in between. The CDR3 is CASSNPGQQYGYTF. In DNA form, the CDR3 reads TGTGCCAGCAGTAATCCGGGACAACAATATGGCTACACCTTC.

The genes are TRBV24-1 and TRBJ2-2; 10 nucleotides align to TRBD2. There are 16 residues in the CDR3. J lost 1 base, V lost 3 bases, and 1 base had no gene match. Germline V gene data show CDR1 as KGHDR and CDR2 as SFDVKD. The CDR3 is CATSDLAGENTGELFF. The CDR3, as DNA: TGTGCCACCAGTGATCTAGCGGGAGAGAACACCGGGGAGCTGTTTTTT.

The chain combines TRBV19 with TRBJ2-5, with D possibly TRBD2 on 5 matching bases. V was pared by 9 bases and J by 7 bases, with 15 bases between. Germline CDR1 reads LNHDA; CDR2 reads SQIVND (reference sequence). The CDR3 totals 12 residues. The CDR3 here is CASFDRRGTQYF. CDR3 sequence (DNA): TGTGCCAGCTTCGACCGCCGGGGGACCCAGTACTTC.

The chain carries TRBV7-9 and TRBJ1-2; D uncertain. Trimming shortened V by 3 bases and J by 4 bases, and 6 bases separated the two germline ends. CDR1 and CDR2 (germline): SEHNR, FQNEAQ (reference sequence). There are 12 residues in the CDR3. The CDR3 is CASSFEAYGYTF. CDR3 DNA sequence: TGTGCCAGCAGCTTCGAGGCCTATGGCTACACCTTC.

The chain joins TRBV11-3 to TRBJ1-1; D unresolved. This CDR3 has 13 residues. Trimming pared 4 bases from V and 2 bases from J, leaving 8 bases between. From germline, CDR1 is SGHNT and CDR2 YENEEA. CDR3 nucleotides: TGTGCCAGCAGCTCAGACGGTAACACTGAAGCTTTCTTT. It encodes CASSSDGNTEAFF.

The rearrangement links TRBV13 to TRBJ1-2; perhaps TRBD1 as D (6 bases). Trimming took 1 base from V and 8 from J, leaving 14 bases between them. This CDR3 is built from 14 residues. CDR1 is PRHDT and CDR2 is FYEKMQ in the germline V gene (reference sequence). The CDR3 DNA reads as TGTGCCAGCAGCTTAGTAACAGGGCCTGACGGCTACACCTTC. It specifies CASSLVTGPDGYTF.

The V gene is TRBV19, the J gene TRBJ1-4; 10 bases line up with TRBD1. The germline V gene has CDR1 LNHDA and CDR2 SQIVND (reference sequence). The CDR3 is 15 residues long. V was clipped by 8 bases and J by 4 bases; unmatched bases: 7. CDR3 loop: CASLGQGKGNEKLFF. For the CDR3, the DNA is TGTGCCAGTCTGGGACAGGGGAAGGGTAATGAAAAACTGTTTTTT. Complete variable domain (other parts from reference TRBV19 and TRBJ1-4): DGGITQSPKYLFRKEGQNVTLSCEQNLNHDAMYWYRQDPGQGLRLIYYSQIVNDFQKGDIAEGYSVSREKKESFPLTVTSAQKNPTAFYLCASLGQGKGNEKLFFGSGTQLSVL.

The chain uses TRBV4-1 and TRBJ2-3, with TRBD1 matching over 9 bases. Germline CDR1 and CDR2: MGHRA and YSYEKL. V shed 4 bases and J 0 bases; nucleotides not matched to a gene: 5. There are 16 residues in the CDR3. CDR3 sequence: CASSPDRGGSTDTQYF. The DNA of the CDR3 is TGCGCCAGCAGCCCCGACAGGGGGGGCAGCACAGATACGCAGTATTTT.

This chain uses TRBV5-4 with TRBJ1-2; TRBD1 matches at 7 bases. V gave up 4 bases and J gave up 2 bases; unmatched junction bases: 5. This CDR3 has 14 amino acids. Per germline, CDR1 SGHNT and CDR2 YYREEE (reference sequence). This CDR3 is CASSTGQENYGYTF. The CDR3, as DNA: TGTGCCAGCAGCACCGGACAGGAGAACTATGGCTACACCTTC.

The chain is built from TRBV4-1 and TRBJ1-2; 7 bases align to TRBD1. CDR3 length: 14 amino acids. Germline assignment: CDR1 MGHRA and CDR2 YSYEKL. The V segment lost 0 bases and the J segment 11 bases; nucleotides outside the gene matches: 9. The chain's CDR3 is CASSQDRDSLSYTF. CDR3 DNA: TGCGCCAGCAGCCAAGATAGGGACAGCCTTTCGTACACCTTC.

This clone occurred a few times. V is TRBV9 and J is TRBJ2-7; 8 nucleotides match TRBD2. The length of the CDR3 is 17 residues. Trimming cost V 4 bases and J 2 bases; bases outside gene matches: 14. Germline CDR1 reads SGDLS; CDR2 reads YYNGEE. The CDR3: CASSRLASISNPYEQYF. As DNA, the CDR3 is TGTGCCAGCAGCCGACTAGCGAGCATTTCGAATCCCTACGAGCAGTACTTC.

The V and J genes are TRBV30 and TRBJ1-2, with D possibly matching TRBD1 (5 bases). V shed 1 base and J shed 12 bases, with 18 bases lying between them. Germline lookup yields CDR1 GTSNPN and CDR2 SVGIG (reference sequence). The CDR3 is made up of 13 amino acids. This chain's CDR3 is CAWSGQGVASNTF. The DNA for the CDR3 is TGTGCCTGGAGTGGTCAGGGTGTCGCTTCGAACACCTTC.

In its sample, this clone was seen once. The chain combines TRBV18 with TRBJ1-2; TRBD1 matches at 7 bases. The CDR3 has 13 residues. Germline-derived CDR1 and CDR2 are KGHSH and LQKENI. With 4 bases clipped from V and 8 bases from J, the junction kept 7 bases outside the gene matches. CDR3 region: CASSLTGTEGYTF. CDR3 bases: TGTGCCAGCTCACTTACCGGGACAGAAGGCTACACCTTC.

The chain uses TRBV4-1 and TRBJ1-4, with a possible D match to TRBD1 (5 bases). CDR1 MGHRA and CDR2 YSYEKL come from the germline V gene. This CDR3 region has 16 residues. V lost 0 bases and J 8 bases, leaving 16 bases between the germline ends. CDR3 nucleotides: TGCGCCAGCAGCCAAGATTTCAATCTCTCAGGGGAAAAACTGTTTTTT. It codes for CASSQDFNLSGEKLFF.

This chain links TRBV30 with TRBJ1-4, with TRBD1 matching over 9 bases. The CDR3 extends over 16 amino acids. CDR1 and CDR2 from the germline V gene are GTSNPN and SVGIG (reference sequence). After removal of 3 bases from V and 4 bases from J, the junction contained 9 bases not matched to a gene. CDR3 residues: CAWRGQGPAINEKLFF. Here the CDR3 DNA reads TGTGCCTGGAGGGGACAGGGCCCAGCCATTAATGAAAAACTGTTTTTT.

The chain links TRBV11-3 to TRBJ2-2; a possible D gene is TRBD1 (6 bases). CDR1 SGHNT and CDR2 YENEEA come from the germline V gene. The CDR3 totals 15 residues. Trimming removed 5 bases from V and 4 bases from J, with 14 bases in between. CDR3 sequence (DNA): TGTGCCAGCAGCCAAACAGGGCCAGGCACCGGGGAGCTGTTTTTT. Translating it yields CASSQTGPGTGELFF.

The chain has TRBV15 and TRBJ1-2, with 7 bases that match TRBD1. CDR1 and CDR2 from the germline V gene are LNHNV and YYDKDF (reference sequence). This CDR3 is 13 amino acids long. With 5 bases clipped from V and 4 bases from J, the junction kept 4 bases outside the gene matches. CDR3 amino acids: CATSAGQSYGYTF. The CDR3 DNA sequence: TGTGCCACCAGCGCGGGACAGAGCTATGGCTACACCTTC.

The rearrangement uses TRBV5-1 and TRBJ2-2; a weak D match, TRBD2 (6 bases). Germline CDR1 SGHRS, CDR2 YFSETQ. The CDR3 extends over 14 amino acids. V lost 5 bases to trimming and J lost 1 base, with 9 bases between them. The CDR3 DNA follows: TGCGCCAGCAGGGGGGGAATGAACACCGGGGAGCTGTTTTTT. It is translated as CASRGGMNTGELFF.

This clone has more than one count but fewer than ten. This chain links TRBV20-1 with TRBJ1-1; 8 bases align to TRBD1. After removal of 3 bases from V and 8 bases from J, the junction contained 2 bases not matched to a gene. Germline V gives CDR1 DFQATT, CDR2 SNEGSKA (reference sequence). The CDR3 consists of 11 residues. The CDR3 coding sequence is TGCAGTGCTAGTGGGGACAGGGAAGCTTTCTTT. This encodes CSASGDREAFF.